A single T cell receptor (beta chain) is shown here with its context. The sample belongs to a study of control samples from healthy donors and cancer patients. The germline CDR1 and CDR2 sequences are ENHRY and SYGVKD. V shed 2 bases and J shed 2 bases, with 10 bases lying between them. The CDR3 has 15 amino acids. Clones were sequenced by immunoSEQ multiplex PCR, and TCRdb holds only the in-frame ones, with some missing. The table lists about 130,000 clones, roughly 87% of them singletons. The sequence came from a man in his late teens or twenties in good health. The source material was blood. This rearrangement joins TRBV10-3 to TRBJ2-1, with D hard to call. The CDR3 bases are TGTGCCATCAGTGAGGAGATGAGGACCTACAATGAGCAGTTCTTC. It codes for CAISEEMRTYNEQFF.